These 10 T cell receptor beta chains were sequenced from one sample in a study of blood T cells in healthy people across ages. A J-beta primer mix and a sample-barcoded 5' primer were used in a second PCR of about 7 to 12 cycles. Each CDR3 protein gets one entry after TCRdb re-called the 5' RACE reads with MiXCR. The sample includes roughly 830,000 distinct CDR3 sequences, approximately 67% of them seen just once. The material sequenced was blood. These receptors originate from a man aged 25-40 years in good health.

The chain links TRBV7-9 to TRBJ2-7; TRBD1 agrees at 9 bases. The germline V gene encodes CDR1 SEHNR and CDR2 FQNEAQ (reference sequence). V lost 0 bases and J lost 4; bases outside the gene matches: 13. The CDR3 contains 18 residues. CDR3 sequence: CASSLALGITGGEYEQYF. The CDR3 bases are TGTGCCAGCAGCTTAGCGCTTGGGATCACAGGGGGCGAATACGAGCAGTACTTC.

The CDR3 loop is CASRPSGDYNEQFF. For the CDR3, the DNA is TGTGCCAGCAGACCTAGCGGGGATTACAATGAGCAGTTCTTC. The chain joins TRBV12-3 or TRBV12-4 to TRBJ2-1; TRBD2 matches 9 bases. The CDR3 covers 14 residues. The trim removed 6 bases at V and 4 bases at J, leaving 4 bases unmatched.

This clonotype was recorded once. The chain joins TRBV2 to TRBJ1-4, with D maybe TRBD1 (6 bases). V gave up 3 bases and J gave up 8 bases, with 7 bases separating them. The germline V gene has CDR1 SNHLY and CDR2 FYNNEI. The CDR3 is made up of 12 amino acids. The CDR3 DNA reads as TGTGCCAGCAGTGACAGGGGCGAAAAACTGTTTTTT. Its translation: CASSDRGEKLFF.

The chain joins TRBV12-3 or TRBV12-4 to TRBJ2-4, with TRBD1 matching over 7 bases. CDR3 length: 15 amino acids. V shed 0 bases, J shed 8 bases, and the junction held 7 bases outside the gene matches. The CDR3 bases are TGTGCCAGCAGTTTAGCAAGACAGGGTGCGGACATTCAGTACTTC. The encoded protein is CASSLARQGADIQYF.

This clonotype was found once. The chain combines TRBV7-2 with TRBJ2-5; 9 bases are a match to TRBD1. V shed 4 bases, J shed 11 bases, and the junction held 11 bases outside the gene matches. Germline values: CDR1 SGHTA, CDR2 FQGNSA. The CDR3 has 14 residues. Here the CDR3 DNA reads TGTGCCAGCAGCTCCCGGACAGGGGAGAGAGGGCAGTACTTC. It encodes CASSSRTGERGQYF.

The J gene is TRBJ2-6, the V gene TRBV28; D remains unclear. The CDR3 is 15 residues long. The V end lost 6 bases, the J end lost 0 bases, and 9 bases lay between the germline ends. Looked up from germline, CDR1 is MDHEN and CDR2 is SYDVKM. CDR3 in DNA: TGTGCCAGCAGCACGGAAAGCTCTGGGGCCAACGTCCTGACTTTC. It is translated as CASSTESSGANVLTF.

The rearrangement links TRBV6-1 to TRBJ2-1, with D possibly being TRBD2 (7 bases). Germline assignment: CDR1 MNHNS and CDR2 SASEGT. The CDR3 loop spans 15 amino acids. V lost 6 bases and J lost 0, with 12 bases in between. The CDR3 nucleotides are TGTGCCAGCAGACCAGGGGACTACTCCTACAATGAGCAGTTCTTC. It translates to CASRPGDYSYNEQFF.

Only a few counts were recorded for this clonotype. The chain uses TRBV29-1 and TRBJ2-5; possibly TRBD2 for D (6 bases). This CDR3 comprises 14 residues. V lost 3 bases and J 5 bases, leaving 16 bases between the germline ends. Germline assignment: CDR1 SQVTM and CDR2 ANQGSEA. CDR3 nucleotides: TGCAGCGTTGAGACTAGAGGTTTTCGGGAGACCCAGTACTTC. This codes for CSVETRGFRETQYF.

The chain employs TRBV12-3 or TRBV12-4 and TRBJ2-3; the match to TRBD1 covers 7 bases. J gave up 2 bases and V 1 base, and 6 bases lay outside the gene matches. The CDR3 is 16 amino acids. CDR3 residues: CASSLVDRRFTDTQYF. DNA for the CDR3: TGTGCCAGCAGTTTAGTGGACAGGCGATTCACAGATACGCAGTATTTT.

The chain has TRBV5-5 and TRBJ1-1, with 7 bases that match TRBD1. Germline values: CDR1 SGHKS, CDR2 YYEKEE (reference sequence). The CDR3 is 17 residues long. V was pared by 2 bases and J by 1 base, with 11 bases of the junction left unmatched. This CDR3 reads CASSFLGLRTGNTEAFF. CDR3 DNA sequence: TGTGCCAGCAGCTTTTTGGGCCTTAGGACAGGGAACACTGAAGCTTTCTTT.